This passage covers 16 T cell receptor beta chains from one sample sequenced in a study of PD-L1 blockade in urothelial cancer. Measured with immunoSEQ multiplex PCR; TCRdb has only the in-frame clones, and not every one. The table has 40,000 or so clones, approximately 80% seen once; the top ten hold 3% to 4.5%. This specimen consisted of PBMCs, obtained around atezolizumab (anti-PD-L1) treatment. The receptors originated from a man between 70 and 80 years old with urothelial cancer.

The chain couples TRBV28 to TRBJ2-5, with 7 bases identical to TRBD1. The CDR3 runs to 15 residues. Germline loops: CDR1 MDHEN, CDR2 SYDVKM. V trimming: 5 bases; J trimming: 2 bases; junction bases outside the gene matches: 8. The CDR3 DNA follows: TGTGCCAGCAGTCCCTGGGACAGAAGTCAAGAGACCCAGTACTTC. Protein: CASSPWDRSQETQYF.

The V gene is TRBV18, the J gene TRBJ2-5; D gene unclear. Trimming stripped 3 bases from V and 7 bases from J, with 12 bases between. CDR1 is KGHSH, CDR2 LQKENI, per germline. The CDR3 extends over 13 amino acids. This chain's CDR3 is CASSPGRDATQYF. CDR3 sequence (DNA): TGTGCCAGCTCACCCGGTAGAGATGCGACCCAGTACTTC.

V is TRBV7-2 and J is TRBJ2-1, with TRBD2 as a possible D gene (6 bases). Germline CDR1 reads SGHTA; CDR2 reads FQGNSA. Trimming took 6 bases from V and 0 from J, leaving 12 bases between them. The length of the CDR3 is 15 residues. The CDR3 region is CASRPTGDSYNEQFF. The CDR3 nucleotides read TGTGCCAGCAGACCCACGGGAGACTCCTACAATGAGCAGTTCTTC. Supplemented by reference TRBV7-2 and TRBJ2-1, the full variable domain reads GAGVSQSPSNKVTEKGKDVELRCDPISGHTALYWYRQSLGQGLEFLIYFQGNSAPDKSGLPSDRFSAERTGGSVSTLTIQRTQQEDSAVYLCASRPTGDSYNEQFFGPGTRLTVL.

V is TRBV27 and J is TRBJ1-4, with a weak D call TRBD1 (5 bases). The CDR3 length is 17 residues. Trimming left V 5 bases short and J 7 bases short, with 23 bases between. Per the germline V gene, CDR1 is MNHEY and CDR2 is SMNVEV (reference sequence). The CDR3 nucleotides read TGTGCCAGCAGTCCAACCGCCCGGGCGGGGGTTTTTGAAAAACTGTTTTTT. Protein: CASSPTARAGVFEKLFF.

The CDR3 nucleotides read TGTGCCAGCAGCCTCGATGAGGGAAACACCATATATTTT. The encoded protein is CASSLDEGNTIYF. The V and J genes are TRBV6-5 and TRBJ1-3; D uncertain. Trimming stripped 6 bases from V and 4 bases from J, with 10 bases between. Germline V gene lookup returns CDR1 MNHEY and CDR2 SVGAGI. CDR3 length equals 13 residues.

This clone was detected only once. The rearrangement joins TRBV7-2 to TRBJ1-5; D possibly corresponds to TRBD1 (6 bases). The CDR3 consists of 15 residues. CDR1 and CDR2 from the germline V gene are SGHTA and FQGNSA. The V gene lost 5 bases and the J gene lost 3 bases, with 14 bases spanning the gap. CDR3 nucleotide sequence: TGTGCCAGCAGCGTCCAGGGGCAGAACAATCAGCCCCAGCATTTT. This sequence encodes CASSVQGQNNQPQHF.

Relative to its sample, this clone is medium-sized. CDR3: CASSPPGLVTDTQYF. The CDR3 nucleotides read TGTGCCAGCAGTCCTCCGGGACTAGTTACAGATACGCAGTATTTT. The chain is built from TRBV6-5 and TRBJ2-3; 8 nucleotides match TRBD2. CDR1 MNHEY and CDR2 SVGAGI come from the germline V gene. The CDR3 has 15 residues. The J segment lost 3 bases and the V segment lost 5 bases, leaving 7 bases of the junction unmatched.

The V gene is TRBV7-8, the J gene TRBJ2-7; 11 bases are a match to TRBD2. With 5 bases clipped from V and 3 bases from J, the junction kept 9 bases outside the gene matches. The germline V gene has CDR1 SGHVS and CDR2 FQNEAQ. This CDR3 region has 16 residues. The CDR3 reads CASSPYSGRGVYEQYF. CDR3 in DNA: TGTGCCAGCAGCCCATATAGCGGGAGGGGGGTCTACGAGCAGTACTTC.

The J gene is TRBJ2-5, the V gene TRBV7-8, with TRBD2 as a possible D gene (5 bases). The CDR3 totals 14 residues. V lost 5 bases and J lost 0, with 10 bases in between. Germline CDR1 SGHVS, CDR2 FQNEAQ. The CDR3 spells CASSQTRDQETQYF. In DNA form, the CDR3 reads TGTGCCAGCAGCCAGACGAGGGACCAAGAGACCCAGTACTTC.

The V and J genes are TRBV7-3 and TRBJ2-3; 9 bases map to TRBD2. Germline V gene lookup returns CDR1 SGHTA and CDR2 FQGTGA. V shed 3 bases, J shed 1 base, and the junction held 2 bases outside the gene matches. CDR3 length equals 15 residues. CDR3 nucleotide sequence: TGTGCCAGCAGCTTGACTAGCGGAGGCACAGATACGCAGTATTTT. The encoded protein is CASSLTSGGTDTQYF. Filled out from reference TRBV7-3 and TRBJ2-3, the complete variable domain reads GAGVSQTPSNKVTEKGKYVELRCDPISGHTALYWYRQSLGQGPEFLIYFQGTGAADDSGLPNDRFFAVRPEGSVSTLKIQRTERGDSAVYLCASSLTSGGTDTQYFGPGTRLTVL.

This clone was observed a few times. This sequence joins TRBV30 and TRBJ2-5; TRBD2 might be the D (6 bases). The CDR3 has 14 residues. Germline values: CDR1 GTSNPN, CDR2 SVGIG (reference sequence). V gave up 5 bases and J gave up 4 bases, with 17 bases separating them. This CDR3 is CAWGPGVEGETQYF. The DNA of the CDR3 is TGTGCCTGGGGTCCCGGGGTGGAGGGAGAGACCCAGTACTTC.

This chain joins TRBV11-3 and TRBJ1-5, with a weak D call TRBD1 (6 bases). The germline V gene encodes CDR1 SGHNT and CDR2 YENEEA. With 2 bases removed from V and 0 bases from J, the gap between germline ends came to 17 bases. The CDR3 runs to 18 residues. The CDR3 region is CASSLPGALLYSNQPQHF. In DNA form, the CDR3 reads TGTGCCAGCAGCTTACCAGGGGCCCTACTCTATAGCAATCAGCCCCAGCATTTT.

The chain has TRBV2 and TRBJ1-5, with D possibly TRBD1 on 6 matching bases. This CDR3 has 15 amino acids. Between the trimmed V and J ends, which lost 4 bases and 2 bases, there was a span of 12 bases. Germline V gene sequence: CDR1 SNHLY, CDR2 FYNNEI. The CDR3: CASSAEQGRNQPQHF. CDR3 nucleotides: TGTGCCAGCAGTGCCGAGCAGGGGCGCAATCAGCCCCAGCATTTT.

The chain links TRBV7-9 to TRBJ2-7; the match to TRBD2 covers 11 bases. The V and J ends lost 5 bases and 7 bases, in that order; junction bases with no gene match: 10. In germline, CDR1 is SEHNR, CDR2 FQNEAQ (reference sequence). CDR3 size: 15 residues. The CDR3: CASSQTTSGTREQYF. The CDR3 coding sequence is TGTGCCAGCAGCCAAACGACTAGCGGGACGCGAGAGCAGTACTTC. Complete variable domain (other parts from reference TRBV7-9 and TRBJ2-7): DTGVSQNPRHKITKRGQNVTFRCDPISEHNRLYWYRQTLGQGPEFLTYFQNEAQLEKSRLLSDRFSAERPKGSFSTLEIQRTEQGDSAMYLCASSQTTSGTREQYFGPGTRLTVT.

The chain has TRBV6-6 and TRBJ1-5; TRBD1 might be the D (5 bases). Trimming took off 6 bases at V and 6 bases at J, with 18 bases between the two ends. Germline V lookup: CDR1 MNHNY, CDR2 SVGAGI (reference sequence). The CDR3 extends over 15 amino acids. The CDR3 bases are TGTGCCAGCAGCCGATGGGACCTCGGGGGTCAGCCCCAGCATTTT. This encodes CASSRWDLGGQPQHF.

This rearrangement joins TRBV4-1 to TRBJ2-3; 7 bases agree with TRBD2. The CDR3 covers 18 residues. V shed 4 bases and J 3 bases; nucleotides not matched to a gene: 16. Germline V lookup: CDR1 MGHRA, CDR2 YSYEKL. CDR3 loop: CASSLDSPPSGATDTQYF. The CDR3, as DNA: TGCGCCAGCAGCCTCGACTCCCCGCCGAGCGGGGCAACAGATACGCAGTATTTT.